This TCR beta chain originates from a study of post-analysis software for immune sequencing data. At the level of the study: Recorded subtypes: relapsing-remitting, secondary progressive, progressive-relapsing; some patients unannotated.

The authors incorporated unique molecular identifiers into the TCR beta cDNA libraries. The authors obtained some 500,000 cDNA molecules from approximately 0.95 to 9.8 million T cells. MiXCR, run by TCRdb on the PCR reads, gives a single entry per CDR3 protein. The data contain roughly 600,000 distinct CDR3 sequences, 44% of them singletons. Findings and caveats of the study: Strong co-clustering by F measure linked samples that shared a preparation batch. The study found TRBV5-6, TRBV5-1 and TRBV20-1 among five TRBV segments more frequent in patients than controls. Controls significantly exceeded multiple sclerosis patients in normalized Chao1 diversity.

The CDR3 has 13 residues. Germline CDR1 reads DFQATT; CDR2 reads SNEGSKA (reference sequence). J was trimmed by 3 bases and V by 6 bases; bases with no gene match: 7. In its sample, this clonotype was seen a few times. The target antigen is unknown. The specimen sequenced was blood. The TCR originated in a girl between 10 and 17 years old with multiple sclerosis. The J gene is TRBJ1-2, the V gene TRBV20-1; the match to TRBD1 covers 7 bases. The CDR3 DNA follows: TGCAGTGCGGAGTACAGGGGCGACTATGGCTACACCTTC. Protein sequence: CSAEYRGDYGYTF.